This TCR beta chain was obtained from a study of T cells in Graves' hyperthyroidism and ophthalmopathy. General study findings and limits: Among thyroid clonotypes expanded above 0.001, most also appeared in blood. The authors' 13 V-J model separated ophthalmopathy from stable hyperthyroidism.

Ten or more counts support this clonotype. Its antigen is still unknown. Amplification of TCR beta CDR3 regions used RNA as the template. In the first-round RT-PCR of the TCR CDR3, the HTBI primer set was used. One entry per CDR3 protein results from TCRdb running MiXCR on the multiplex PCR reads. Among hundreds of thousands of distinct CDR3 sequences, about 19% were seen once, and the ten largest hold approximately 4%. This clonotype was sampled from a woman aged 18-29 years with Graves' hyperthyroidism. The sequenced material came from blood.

The CDR3 region has the DNA TGCGCCAGCAGCTTGGAAGGCAGGGAAGTGCAGTACTTC. This translates into CASSLEGREVQYF. J is TRBJ2-7 and V is TRBV5-1; tentatively, D is TRBD1 (5 bases). Trimming pared 0 bases from V and 9 bases from J, leaving 13 bases between. The CDR3 runs to 13 residues. Germline-derived CDR1 and CDR2 are SGHRS and YFSETQ. The full variable domain, its missing parts supplied by reference TRBV5-1 and TRBJ2-7, is KAGVTQTPRYLIKTRGQQVTLSCSPISGHRSVSWYQQTPGQGLQFLFEYFSETQRNKGNFPGRFSGRQFSNSRSEMNVSTLELGDSALYLCASSLEGREVQYFGPGTRLTVT.